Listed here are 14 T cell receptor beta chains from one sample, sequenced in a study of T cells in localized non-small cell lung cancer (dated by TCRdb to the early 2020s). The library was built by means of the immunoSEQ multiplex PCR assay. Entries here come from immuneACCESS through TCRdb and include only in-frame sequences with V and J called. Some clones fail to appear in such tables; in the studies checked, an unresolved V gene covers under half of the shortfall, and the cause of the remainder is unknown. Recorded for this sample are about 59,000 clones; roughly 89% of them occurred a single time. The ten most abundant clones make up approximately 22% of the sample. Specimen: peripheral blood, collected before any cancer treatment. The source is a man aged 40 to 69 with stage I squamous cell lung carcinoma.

The CDR3 sequence is CASSPLQGDGNTEAFF. CDR3 DNA: TGTGCCAGCTCACCACTTCAGGGCGACGGGAACACTGAAGCTTTCTTT. The chain links TRBV18 to TRBJ1-1; a possible D gene is TRBD1 (5 bases). Germline V CDR1 and CDR2: KGHSH, LQKENI. The V end lost 1 base, the J end lost 1 base, and 13 bases lay between the germline ends. This CDR3 is 16 amino acids long.

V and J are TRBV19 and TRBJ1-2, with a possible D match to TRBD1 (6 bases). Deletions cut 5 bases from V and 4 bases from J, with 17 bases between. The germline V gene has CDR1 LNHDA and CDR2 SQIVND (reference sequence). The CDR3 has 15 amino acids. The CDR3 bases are TGTGCCAGTAGTCCTTCTTCAGGGGAGGGCTATGGCTACACCTTC. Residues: CASSPSSGEGYGYTF.

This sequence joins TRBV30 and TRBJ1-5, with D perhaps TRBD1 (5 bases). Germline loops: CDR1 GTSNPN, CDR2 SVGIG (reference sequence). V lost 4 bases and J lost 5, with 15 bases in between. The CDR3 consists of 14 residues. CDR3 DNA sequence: TGTGCCTGGAACGTGGGACCGCCTGATCAGCCCCAGCATTTT. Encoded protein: CAWNVGPPDQPQHF. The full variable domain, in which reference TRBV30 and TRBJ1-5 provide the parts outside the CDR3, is SQTIHQWPATLVQPVGSPLSLECTVEGTSNPNLYWYRQAAGRGLQLLFYSVGIGQISSEVPQNLSASRPQDRQFILSSKKLLLSDSGFYLCAWNVGPPDQPQHFGDGTRLSIL.

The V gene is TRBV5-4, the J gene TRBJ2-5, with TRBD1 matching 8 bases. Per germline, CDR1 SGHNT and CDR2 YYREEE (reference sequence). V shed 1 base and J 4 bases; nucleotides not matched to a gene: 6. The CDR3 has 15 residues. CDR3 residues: CASSLSRGRGETQYF. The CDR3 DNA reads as TGTGCCAGCAGCTTGAGCAGGGGGCGGGGAGAGACCCAGTACTTC.

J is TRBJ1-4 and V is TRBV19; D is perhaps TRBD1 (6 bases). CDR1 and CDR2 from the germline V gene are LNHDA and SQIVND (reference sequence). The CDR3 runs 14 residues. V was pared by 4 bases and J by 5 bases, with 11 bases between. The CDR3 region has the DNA TGTGCCAGTAGTACACAGGGCCTCAATGAAAAACTGTTTTTT. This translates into CASSTQGLNEKLFF.

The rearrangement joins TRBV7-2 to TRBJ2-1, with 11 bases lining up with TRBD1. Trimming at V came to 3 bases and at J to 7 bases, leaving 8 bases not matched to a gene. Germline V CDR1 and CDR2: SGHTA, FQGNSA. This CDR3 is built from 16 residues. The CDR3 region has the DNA TGTGCCAGCAGCTTTTTAGTGGGGACAGGGGGTAATGAGCAGTTCTTC. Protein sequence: CASSFLVGTGGNEQFF.

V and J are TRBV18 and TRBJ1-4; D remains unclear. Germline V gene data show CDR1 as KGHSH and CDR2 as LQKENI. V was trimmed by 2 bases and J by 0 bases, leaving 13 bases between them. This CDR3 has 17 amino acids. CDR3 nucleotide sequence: TGTGCCAGCTCACCATCATCCAGGTTCACAACTAATGAAAAACTGTTTTTT. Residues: CASSPSSRFTTNEKLFF.

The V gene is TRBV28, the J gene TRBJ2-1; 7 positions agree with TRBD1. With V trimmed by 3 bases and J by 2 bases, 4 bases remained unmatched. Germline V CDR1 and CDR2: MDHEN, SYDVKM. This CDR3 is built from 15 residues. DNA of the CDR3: TGTGCCAGCAGTTTCGGCCAGGGGGCCTACAATGAGCAGTTCTTC. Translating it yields CASSFGQGAYNEQFF.

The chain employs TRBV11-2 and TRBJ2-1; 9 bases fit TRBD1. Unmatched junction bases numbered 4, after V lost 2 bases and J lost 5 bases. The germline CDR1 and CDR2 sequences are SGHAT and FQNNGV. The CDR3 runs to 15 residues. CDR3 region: CASSLSGQGNNEQFF. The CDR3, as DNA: TGTGCCAGCAGCTTATCGGGACAGGGAAACAATGAGCAGTTCTTC.

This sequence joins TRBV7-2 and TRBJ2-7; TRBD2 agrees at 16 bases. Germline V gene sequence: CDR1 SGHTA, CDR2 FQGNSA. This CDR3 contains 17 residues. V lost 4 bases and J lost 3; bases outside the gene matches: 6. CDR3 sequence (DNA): TGTGCCAGCAGCTCCGGGACTAGCGGGAGGGCCCGCTACGAGCAGTACTTC. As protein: CASSSGTSGRARYEQYF.

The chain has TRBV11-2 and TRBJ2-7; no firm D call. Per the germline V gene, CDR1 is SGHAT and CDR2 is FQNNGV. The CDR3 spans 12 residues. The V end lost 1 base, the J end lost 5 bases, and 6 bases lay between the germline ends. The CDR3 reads CASSLVRDEQYF. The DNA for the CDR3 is TGTGCCAGCAGCTTAGTACGGGACGAGCAGTACTTC.

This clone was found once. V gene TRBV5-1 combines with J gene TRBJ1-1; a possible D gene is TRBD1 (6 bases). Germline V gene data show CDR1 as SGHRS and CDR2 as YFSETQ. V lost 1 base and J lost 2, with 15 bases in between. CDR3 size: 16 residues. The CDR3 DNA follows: TGCGCCAGCAGCTTGTCGGCGGGCGGGGGCAACACTGAAGCTTTCTTT. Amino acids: CASSLSAGGGNTEAFF.

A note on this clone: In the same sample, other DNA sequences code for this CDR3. CDR3 coding DNA: TGTGCCAGCTCACCTGGGGATACGCAGTATTTT. Translated: CASSPGDTQYF. The gene calls are TRBV18 and TRBJ2-3, with D unclear. V lost 3 bases and J lost 6, with 4 bases in between. The CDR3 runs to 11 residues. Germline CDR1 reads KGHSH; CDR2 reads LQKENI.

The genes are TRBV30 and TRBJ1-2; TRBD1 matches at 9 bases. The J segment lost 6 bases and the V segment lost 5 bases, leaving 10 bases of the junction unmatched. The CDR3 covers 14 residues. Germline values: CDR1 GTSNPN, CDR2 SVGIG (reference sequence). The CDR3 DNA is TGTGCCTGGTACGGGACCGGGACAGGGAATGGCTACACCTTC. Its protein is CAWYGTGTGNGYTF.